These 12 T cell receptor beta chains came from one sample sequenced in a study of T cell repertoires in cytomegalovirus infection. TCRdb re-analysed the reads in MiXCR, keeping a single row per CDR3 protein. The sample records roughly 500,000 distinct CDR3 sequences, approximately 10% being singletons. The sequencing input was PBMCs. These receptors were obtained from a human donor in good health (CMV status not recorded). Some clones in this sample may be carry-over from other donors' samples.

This clonotype has at least ten counts. V gene TRBV10-2 combines with J gene TRBJ2-3, with D unresolved. Germline CDR1 is WSHSY and CDR2 is SAAADI. CDR3 length: 16 residues. Trimming left V 2 bases short and J 1 base short, with 13 bases between. The DNA for the CDR3 is TGCGCCAGCAGTGAGGGGTGGGTTAGAGGCACAGATACGCAGTATTTT. As protein: CASSEGWVRGTDTQYF.

This clonotype was observed a handful of times. This chain links TRBV30 with TRBJ2-1; D may be TRBD1 (6 bases). This CDR3 has 17 amino acids. V was shortened by 2 bases and J by 6 bases, with 23 bases between the two germline ends. Germline-derived CDR1 and CDR2 are GTSNPN and SVGIG (reference sequence). The CDR3 protein is CAWSPLILGADFNEQFF. Written as DNA, the CDR3 is TGTGCCTGGAGTCCCCTCATCCTGGGGGCGGATTTCAATGAGCAGTTCTTC.

J is TRBJ1-1 and V is TRBV10-2, with D hard to call. This CDR3 contains 13 residues. Germline V gene data show CDR1 as WSHSY and CDR2 as SAAADI. With 4 bases removed from V and 1 base from J, the gap between germline ends came to 7 bases. The CDR3 region has the DNA TGCGCCAGCAGTGGACTGGCGAACACTGAAGCTTTCTTT. This gives the protein CASSGLANTEAFF.

Many counts were recorded for this clonotype. J is TRBJ1-2 and V is TRBV7-9; possible D gene TRBD1, 5 bases. Germline V gene sequence: CDR1 SEHNR, CDR2 FQNEAQ (reference sequence). The CDR3 length is 15 residues. Deletions cut 6 bases from V and 0 bases from J, with 14 bases between. CDR3 nucleotides: TGTGCCAGCAGAAGACCAGGGCCGACTAACTATGGCTACACCTTC. Translating it yields CASRRPGPTNYGYTF.

Ten or more counts support this clonotype. The chain carries TRBV7-8 and TRBJ1-5; possibly TRBD1 for D (5 bases). Trimming took off 5 bases at V and 6 bases at J, with 8 bases between the two ends. The CDR3 spans 12 residues. Germline lookup yields CDR1 SGHVS and CDR2 FQNEAQ. For the CDR3, the DNA is TGTGCCAGCAGCATTGACAGTCAGCCCCAGCATTTT. Its translation: CASSIDSQPQHF.

The chain joins TRBV5-1 to TRBJ1-5; D perhaps matches TRBD1 (6 bases). The CDR3 runs to 16 residues. Germline CDR1 is SGHRS and CDR2 is YFSETQ. The V gene lost 0 bases and the J gene lost 2 bases, with 12 bases spanning the gap. CDR3 amino acids: CASSLDRGGGNQPQHF. The CDR3 DNA follows: TGCGCCAGCAGCTTGGATCGAGGGGGAGGCAATCAGCCCCAGCATTTT. The variable domain in full, with the rest retrieved from reference TRBV5-1 and TRBJ1-5, is KAGVTQTPRYLIKTRGQQVTLSCSPISGHRSVSWYQQTPGQGLQFLFEYFSETQRNKGNFPGRFSGRQFSNSRSEMNVSTLELGDSALYLCASSLDRGGGNQPQHFGDGTRLSIL.

The table lists this clonotype with many counts. The chain combines TRBV7-2 with TRBJ2-1; D is undetermined. The CDR3 length is 14 residues. Germline assignment: CDR1 SGHTA and CDR2 FQGNSA. V lost 8 bases and J 0 bases, leaving 11 bases between the germline ends. CDR3 region: CASLRDRSYNEQFF. The CDR3 DNA reads TGTGCCAGCCTTAGGGATCGCTCCTACAATGAGCAGTTCTTC. Based on the CDR3 plus reference TRBV7-2 and TRBJ2-1, the full variable domain is GAGVSQSPSNKVTEKGKDVELRCDPISGHTALYWYRQSLGQGLEFLIYFQGNSAPDKSGLPSDRFSAERTGGSVSTLTIQRTQQEDSAVYLCASLRDRSYNEQFFGPGTRLTVL.

This clonotype has just a few counts. CDR3 sequence reads: CASTLTLAEGGTDTQYF. The CDR3 DNA follows: TGTGCCAGCACCTTAACTCTAGCGGAGGGAGGGACAGATACGCAGTATTTT. The chain has TRBV28 and TRBJ2-3, with 7 bases aligning to TRBD2. Germline CDR1 is MDHEN and CDR2 is SYDVKM. The length of the CDR3 is 17 residues. V lost 7 bases, J lost 3 bases, and 16 bases stayed unmatched.

This clonotype was seen many times. V usage is TRBV7-2 and J usage is TRBJ2-7, with D possibly TRBD2 on 6 matching bases. This CDR3 has 16 residues. Trimming shortened V by 3 bases and J by 1 base, and 16 bases separated the two germline ends. CDR1 is SGHTA, CDR2 FQGNSA, per germline. CDR3 sequence: CASSLMDYPDSYEQYF. Written as DNA, the CDR3 is TGTGCCAGCAGCTTGATGGACTACCCCGATTCCTACGAGCAGTACTTC.

The table lists this clonotype with a few counts. This chain joins TRBV4-1 and TRBJ1-3, with 7 positions matching TRBD1. Germline V CDR1 and CDR2: MGHRA, YSYEKL. With 1 base clipped from V and 0 bases from J, the junction kept 6 bases outside the gene matches. This CDR3 region has 17 residues. The CDR3 nucleotides are TGCGCCAGCAGCCAAGGGACAGGTGCTTTCTCTGGAAACACCATATATTTT. This sequence encodes CASSQGTGAFSGNTIYF.

The genes are TRBV2 and TRBJ1-5; a weak D match, TRBD1 (5 bases). In germline, CDR1 is SNHLY, CDR2 FYNNEI. V was clipped by 8 bases and J by 6 bases, with 20 bases between them. The CDR3 consists of 15 residues. The CDR3 sequence: CASHPGRVLSQPQHF. The CDR3, as DNA: TGTGCCAGCCACCCCGGCAGGGTCCTAAGTCAGCCCCAGCATTTT.

In its sample, this clonotype was seen a few times. The V call is TRBV6-5, the J call TRBJ2-1; 11 bases are shared with TRBD2. The V gene's germline CDR1 is MNHEY and CDR2 SVGAGI. The CDR3 totals 22 residues. Germline trimming cut 3 bases from V and 9 bases from J; bases unmatched to any gene: 28. CDR3 loop: CASSYSLQGLAGGFPILSEQFF. The CDR3 DNA follows: TGTGCCAGCAGTTATTCCCTTCAGGGTCTAGCGGGGGGATTCCCCATTCTCAGTGAGCAGTTCTTC.